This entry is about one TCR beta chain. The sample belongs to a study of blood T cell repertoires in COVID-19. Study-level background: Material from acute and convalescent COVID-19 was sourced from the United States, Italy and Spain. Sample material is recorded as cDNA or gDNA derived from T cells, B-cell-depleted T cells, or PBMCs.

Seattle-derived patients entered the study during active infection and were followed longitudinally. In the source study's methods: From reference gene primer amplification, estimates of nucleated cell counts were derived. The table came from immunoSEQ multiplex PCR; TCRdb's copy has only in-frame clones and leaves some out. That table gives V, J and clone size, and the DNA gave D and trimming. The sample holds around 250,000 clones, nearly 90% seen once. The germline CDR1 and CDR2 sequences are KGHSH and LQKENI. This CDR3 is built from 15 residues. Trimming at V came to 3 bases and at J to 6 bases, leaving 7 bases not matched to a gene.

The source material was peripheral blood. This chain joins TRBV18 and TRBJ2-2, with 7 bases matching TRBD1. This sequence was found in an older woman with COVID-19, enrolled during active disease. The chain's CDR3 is CASSPVTGDAGELFF. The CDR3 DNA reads TGTGCCAGCTCACCCGTTACAGGGGATGCCGGGGAGCTGTTTTTT.